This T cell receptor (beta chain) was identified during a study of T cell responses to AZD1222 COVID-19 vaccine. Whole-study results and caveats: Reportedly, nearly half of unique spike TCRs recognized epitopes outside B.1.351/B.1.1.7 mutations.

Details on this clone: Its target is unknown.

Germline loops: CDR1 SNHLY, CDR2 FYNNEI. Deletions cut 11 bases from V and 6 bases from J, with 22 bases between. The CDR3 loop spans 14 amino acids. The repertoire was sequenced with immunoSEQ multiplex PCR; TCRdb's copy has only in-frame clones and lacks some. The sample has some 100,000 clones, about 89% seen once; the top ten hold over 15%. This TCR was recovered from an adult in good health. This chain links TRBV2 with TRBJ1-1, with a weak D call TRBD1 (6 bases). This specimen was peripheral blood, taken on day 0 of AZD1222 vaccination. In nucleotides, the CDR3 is TGTGCCGGTACGGTGGGGGCTAATCTCCCTGAAGCTTTCTTT. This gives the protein CAGTVGANLPEAFF.